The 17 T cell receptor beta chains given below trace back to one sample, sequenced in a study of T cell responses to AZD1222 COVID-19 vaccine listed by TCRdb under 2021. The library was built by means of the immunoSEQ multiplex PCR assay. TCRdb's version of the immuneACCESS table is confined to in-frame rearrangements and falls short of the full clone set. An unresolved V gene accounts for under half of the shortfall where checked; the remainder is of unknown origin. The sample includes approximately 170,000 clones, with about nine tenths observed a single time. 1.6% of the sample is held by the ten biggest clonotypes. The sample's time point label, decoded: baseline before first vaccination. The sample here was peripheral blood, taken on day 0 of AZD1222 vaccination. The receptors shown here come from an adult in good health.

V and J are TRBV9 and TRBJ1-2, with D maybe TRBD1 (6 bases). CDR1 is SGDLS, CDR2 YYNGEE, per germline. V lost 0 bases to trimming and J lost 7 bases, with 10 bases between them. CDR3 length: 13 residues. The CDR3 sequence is CASSVVGGSGYTF. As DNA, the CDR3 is TGTGCCAGCAGCGTAGTGGGGGGCTCTGGCTACACCTTC.

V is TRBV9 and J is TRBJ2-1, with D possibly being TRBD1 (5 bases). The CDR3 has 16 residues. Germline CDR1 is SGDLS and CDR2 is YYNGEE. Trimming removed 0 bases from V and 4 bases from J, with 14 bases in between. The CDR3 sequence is CASSVGGHNLYNEQFF. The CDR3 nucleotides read TGTGCCAGCAGCGTAGGAGGACACAACCTTTACAATGAGCAGTTCTTC.

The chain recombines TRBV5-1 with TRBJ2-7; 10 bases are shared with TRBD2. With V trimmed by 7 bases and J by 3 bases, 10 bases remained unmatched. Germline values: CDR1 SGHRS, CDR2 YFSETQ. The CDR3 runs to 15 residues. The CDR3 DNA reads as TGCGCCAGCGGTAGAATAGCGGGGGGCCTCTACGAGCAGTACTTC. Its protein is CASGRIAGGLYEQYF.

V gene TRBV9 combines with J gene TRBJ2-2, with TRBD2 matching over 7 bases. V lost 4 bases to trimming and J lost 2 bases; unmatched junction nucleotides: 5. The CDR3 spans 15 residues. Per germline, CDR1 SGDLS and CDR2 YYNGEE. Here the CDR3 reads CASSPLAGNTGELFF. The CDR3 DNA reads TGTGCCAGCAGCCCCTTAGCGGGCAACACCGGGGAGCTGTTTTTT.

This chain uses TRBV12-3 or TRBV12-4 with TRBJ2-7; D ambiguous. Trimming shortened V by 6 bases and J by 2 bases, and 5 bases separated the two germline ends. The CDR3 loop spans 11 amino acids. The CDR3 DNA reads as TGTGCCAGCAGCCGCACCTACGAGCAGTACTTC. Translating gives CASSRTYEQYF.

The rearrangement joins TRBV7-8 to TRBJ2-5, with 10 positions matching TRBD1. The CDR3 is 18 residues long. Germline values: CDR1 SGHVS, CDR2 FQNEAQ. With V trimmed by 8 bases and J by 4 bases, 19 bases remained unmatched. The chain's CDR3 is CASCRGGTGVQGGETQYF. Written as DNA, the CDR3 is TGTGCCAGCTGTAGGGGGGGGACAGGGGTGCAAGGAGGAGAGACCCAGTACTTC. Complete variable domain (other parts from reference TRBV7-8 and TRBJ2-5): GAGVSQSPRYKVAKRGQDVALRCDPISGHVSLFWYQQALGQGPEFLTYFQNEAQLDKSGLPSDRFFAERPEGSVSTLKIQRTQQEDSAVYLCASCRGGTGVQGGETQYFGPGTRLLVL.

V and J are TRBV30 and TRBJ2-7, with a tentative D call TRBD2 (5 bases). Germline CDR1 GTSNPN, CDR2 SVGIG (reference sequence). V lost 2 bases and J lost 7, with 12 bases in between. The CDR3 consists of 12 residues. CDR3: CAWSMQSGEQYF. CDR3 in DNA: TGTGCCTGGAGTATGCAGTCGGGGGAGCAGTACTTC.

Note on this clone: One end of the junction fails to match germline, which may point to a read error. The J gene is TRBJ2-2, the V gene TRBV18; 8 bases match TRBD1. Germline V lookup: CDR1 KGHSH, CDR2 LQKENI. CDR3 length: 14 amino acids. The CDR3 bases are TGTGCCAGCTCGCCACAGGGGGAAACCGGGGAGCTGTTTTTT. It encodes CASSPQGETGELFF.

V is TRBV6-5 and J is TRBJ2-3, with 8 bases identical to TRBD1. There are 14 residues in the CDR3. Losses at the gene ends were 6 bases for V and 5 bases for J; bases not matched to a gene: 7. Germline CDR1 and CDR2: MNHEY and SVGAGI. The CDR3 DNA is TGTGCCAGCAGCCCAGGGGGCGCGGTAGATACGCAGTATTTT. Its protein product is CASSPGGAVDTQYF.

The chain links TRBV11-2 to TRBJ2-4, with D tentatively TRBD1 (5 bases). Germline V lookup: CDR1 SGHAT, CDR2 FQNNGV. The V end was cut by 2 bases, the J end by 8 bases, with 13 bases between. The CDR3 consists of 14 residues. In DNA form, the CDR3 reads TGTGCCAGCAGCTTATCGGAAGGGGCGCACATTCAGTACTTC. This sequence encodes CASSLSEGAHIQYF.

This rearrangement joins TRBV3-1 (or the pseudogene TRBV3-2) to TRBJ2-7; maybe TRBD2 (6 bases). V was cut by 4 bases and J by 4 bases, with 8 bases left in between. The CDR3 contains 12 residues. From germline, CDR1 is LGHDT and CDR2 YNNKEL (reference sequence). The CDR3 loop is CASSLGRYEQYF. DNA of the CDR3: TGTGCCAGCAGCCTGGGGAGGTACGAGCAGTACTTC.

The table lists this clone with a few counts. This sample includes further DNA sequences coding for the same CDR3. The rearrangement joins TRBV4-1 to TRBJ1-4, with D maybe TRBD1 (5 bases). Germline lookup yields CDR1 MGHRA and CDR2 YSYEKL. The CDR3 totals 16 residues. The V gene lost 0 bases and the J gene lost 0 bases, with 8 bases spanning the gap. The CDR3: CASSQDQGATNEKLFF. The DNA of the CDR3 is TGCGCCAGCAGCCAAGATCAAGGGGCAACTAATGAAAAACTGTTTTTT.

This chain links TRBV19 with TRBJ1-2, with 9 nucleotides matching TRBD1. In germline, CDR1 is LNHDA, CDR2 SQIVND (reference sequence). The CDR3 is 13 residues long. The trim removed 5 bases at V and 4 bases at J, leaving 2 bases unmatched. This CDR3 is CASSLTGGYGYTF. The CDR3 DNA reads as TGTGCCAGTAGTCTGACAGGGGGCTATGGCTACACCTTC.

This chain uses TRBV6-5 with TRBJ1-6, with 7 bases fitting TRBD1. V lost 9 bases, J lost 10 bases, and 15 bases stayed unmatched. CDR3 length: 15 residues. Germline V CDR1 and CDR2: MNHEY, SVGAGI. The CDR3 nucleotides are TGTGCCAGTTCACGCGGGGGGAGGGGACAGTCACCCCTCCACTTT. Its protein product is CASSRGGRGQSPLHF.

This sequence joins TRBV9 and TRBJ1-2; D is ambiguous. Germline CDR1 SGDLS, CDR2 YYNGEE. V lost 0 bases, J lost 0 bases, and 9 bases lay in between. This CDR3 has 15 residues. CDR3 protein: CASSVGEGTNYGYTF. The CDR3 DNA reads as TGTGCCAGCAGCGTAGGAGAGGGTACTAACTATGGCTACACCTTC.

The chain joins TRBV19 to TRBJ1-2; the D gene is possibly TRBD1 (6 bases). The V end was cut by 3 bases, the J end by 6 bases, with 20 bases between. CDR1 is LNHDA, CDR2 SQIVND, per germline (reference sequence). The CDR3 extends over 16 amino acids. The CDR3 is CASSIHRDTGRNGYTF. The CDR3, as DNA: TGTGCCAGTAGTATCCACCGGGACACCGGGAGGAATGGCTACACCTTC. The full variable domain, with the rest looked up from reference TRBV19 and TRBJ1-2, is DGGITQSPKYLFRKEGQNVTLSCEQNLNHDAMYWYRQDPGQGLRLIYYSQIVNDFQKGDIAEGYSVSREKKESFPLTVTSAQKNPTAFYLCASSIHRDTGRNGYTFGSGTRLTVV.

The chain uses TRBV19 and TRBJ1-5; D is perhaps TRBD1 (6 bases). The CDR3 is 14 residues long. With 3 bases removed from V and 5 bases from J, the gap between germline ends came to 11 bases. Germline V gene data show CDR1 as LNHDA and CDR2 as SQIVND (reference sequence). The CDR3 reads CASSMDSLYQPQHF. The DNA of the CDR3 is TGTGCCAGTAGTATGGACAGTCTTTATCAGCCCCAGCATTTT.